This T cell receptor beta chain was identified in a study of cytomegalovirus exposure and HLA in healthy donors. PCR involved 60 Vbeta and 13 Jbeta primers. This table comes from immunoSEQ multiplex PCR, and its TCRdb copy is limited to in-frame clones, with some not included. The profile shows about 85,000 clones, roughly 80% of them singletons. This clone was counted a few times. V shed 5 bases and J shed 6 bases, with 14 bases lying between them. The CDR3 contains 13 residues. CDR1 and CDR2 (germline): SGHNT, YYREEE (reference sequence). V is TRBV5-4 and J is TRBJ1-1, with D tentatively TRBD1 (6 bases). The specimen was PBMCs. This receptor was obtained from a man aged 45-60 years in good health and CMV-seropositive. The CDR3 here is CASRYRAGAEAFF. CDR3 sequence (DNA): TGTGCCAGCAGGTACAGGGCTGGTGCTGAAGCTTTCTTT.